These 22 T cell receptor beta chains were all obtained from the same sample, sequenced in a study of human T cells and chemical hapten exposure. Someone pulled total RNA out of unfractionated whole blood. Separate cDNA molecules received unique molecular identifiers, which the library attached to them. MiXCR, run by TCRdb on the reads, gives a single entry per CDR3 protein. The sample holds 95,000 to 150,000 distinct CDR3 sequences, over 6.5% seen once. The sequenced sample was whole blood. Source of these receptors: a human donor in good health. Some clones in this sample may be carry-over from other donors' samples.

This clonotype was detected many times. J is TRBJ2-5 and V is TRBV7-2, with TRBD1 matching 7 bases. Per the germline V gene, CDR1 is SGHTA and CDR2 is FQGNSA. The CDR3 runs to 16 residues. V lost 5 bases and J lost 0; bases outside the gene matches: 9. In DNA form, the CDR3 reads TGTGCCAGCAGCCCCGGGGACAGCCCGTACCAAGAGACCCAGTACTTC. Its translation is CASSPGDSPYQETQYF.

V and J are TRBV10-2 and TRBJ2-1, with D hard to call. This CDR3 comprises 14 residues. From germline, CDR1 is WSHSY and CDR2 SAAADI. The ends were cut back, 6 bases at V and 0 bases at J, with 9 bases in the middle. CDR3 DNA: TGCGCCAGCAGGACTGACACCTCCTACAATGAGCAGTTCTTC. As protein: CASRTDTSYNEQFF.

This clonotype was counted only a few times. V usage is TRBV15 and J usage is TRBJ1-1; D unresolved. V was trimmed by 4 bases and J by 0 bases, leaving 12 bases between them. This CDR3 spans 15 amino acids. The germline V gene encodes CDR1 LNHNV and CDR2 YYDKDF (reference sequence). The CDR3: CATSKGATVNTEAFF. The CDR3 bases are TGTGCCACCAGCAAAGGAGCAACCGTGAACACTGAAGCTTTCTTT.

This clonotype was observed at least ten times. The J gene is TRBJ2-7, the V gene TRBV28, with TRBD1 as a possible D gene (5 bases). The CDR3 runs 14 residues. Germline CDR1 reads MDHEN; CDR2 reads SYDVKM. Between the trimmed V and J ends, which lost 4 bases and 5 bases, there was a span of 15 bases. The CDR3 protein is CASSSTGSGDEQYF. DNA of the CDR3: TGTGCCAGCAGTTCCACAGGATCCGGTGACGAGCAGTACTTC.

This clonotype has ten or more counts. The gene calls are TRBV7-9 and TRBJ2-1; the match to TRBD2 covers 7 bases. The junction had 9 bases not matched to a gene; V was cut back by 5 bases and J by 5 bases. The CDR3 consists of 15 residues. The germline V gene encodes CDR1 SEHNR and CDR2 FQNEAQ (reference sequence). This chain's CDR3 is CASSVGALADNEQFF. CDR3 DNA sequence: TGTGCCAGCAGCGTAGGTGCGCTAGCGGACAATGAGCAGTTCTTC.

This clonotype showed up many times. The V gene is TRBV4-3, the J gene TRBJ2-6; no clear D gene. CDR1 is LGHNA and CDR2 is YSLEER in the germline V gene. The CDR3 is 16 residues long. With 0 bases removed from V and 0 bases from J, the gap between germline ends came to 6 bases. The CDR3: CASSQDGTSGANVLTF. The CDR3 coding sequence is TGCGCCAGCAGCCAAGATGGCACCTCTGGGGCCAACGTCCTGACTTTC.

This clonotype appeared a few times. The genes are TRBV7-9 and TRBJ2-5; a weak D match, TRBD1 (6 bases). V lost 4 bases and J lost 5, with 14 bases in between. The CDR3 runs to 14 residues. The germline V gene encodes CDR1 SEHNR and CDR2 FQNEAQ (reference sequence). The CDR3 DNA follows: TGTGCCAGCAGCTCTGGGACAATCGAGGAGACCCAGTACTTC. It is translated as CASSSGTIEETQYF.

The rearrangement joins TRBV24-1 to TRBJ2-3, with D possibly being TRBD1 or TRBD2 (5 bases each). From germline, CDR1 is KGHDR and CDR2 SFDVKD. The CDR3 extends over 14 amino acids. Trimming pared 4 bases from V and 5 bases from J, leaving 12 bases between. The CDR3 DNA follows: TGTGCCACCAGTGACCCCCGGGGCGGAGATACGCAGTATTTT. It is translated as CATSDPRGGDTQYF.

There are a few counts of this clonotype. This chain joins TRBV20-1 and TRBJ2-7, with 10 bases aligning to TRBD2. The CDR3 sequence is 13 residues long. Germline V gives CDR1 DFQATT, CDR2 SNEGSKA (reference sequence). J was trimmed by 6 bases and V by 4 bases; bases with no gene match: 6. The CDR3 DNA is TGCAGTGCTATAGCGGGAGGAGGGTTCGAGCAGTACTTC. Translated: CSAIAGGGFEQYF.

This clonotype was detected a few times. The rearrangement uses TRBV6-1 and TRBJ2-2; no firm D call. Germline CDR1 MNHNS, CDR2 SASEGT. The V gene lost 2 bases and the J gene lost 4 bases, with 11 bases spanning the gap. This CDR3 contains 15 residues. For the CDR3, the DNA is TGTGCCAGCAGTGAAAGAACACTATTCACCGGGGAGCTGTTTTTT. It yields the protein CASSERTLFTGELFF.

This clonotype has only a few counts. The chain is built from TRBV20-1 and TRBJ2-1, with 7 bases that match TRBD2. Germline CDR1 is DFQATT and CDR2 is SNEGSKA (reference sequence). Trimming took 4 bases from V and 9 from J; bases not matched to a gene: 15. This CDR3 comprises 15 residues. For the CDR3, the DNA is TGCAGTGCTACACCACTTACGGGGGGAAAGGCTGAGCAGTTCTTC. This gives the protein CSATPLTGGKAEQFF.

The genes are TRBV20-1 and TRBJ2-7, with D maybe TRBD2 (6 bases). V was clipped by 0 bases and J by 4 bases, with 22 bases between them. The CDR3 is made up of 17 amino acids. CDR1 is DFQATT and CDR2 is SNEGSKA in the germline V gene (reference sequence). In nucleotides, the CDR3 is TGCAGTGCTAGAGAAGCTTCCTCGGGAGAGGGTTTTTACGAGCAGTACTTC. It translates to CSAREASSGEGFYEQYF.

This rearrangement joins TRBV29-1 to TRBJ2-5; D remains unclear. The V end was cut by 2 bases, the J end by 5 bases, with 15 bases between. Germline V CDR1 and CDR2: SQVTM, ANQGSEA. The CDR3 length is 14 residues. The CDR3: CSVELPRTQETQYF. The CDR3, as DNA: TGCAGCGTTGAACTCCCCAGAACGCAGGAGACCCAGTACTTC.

The chain couples TRBV27 to TRBJ2-5, with D tentatively TRBD2 (5 bases). Deletions cut 6 bases from V and 8 bases from J, with 16 bases between. Germline V lookup: CDR1 MNHEY, CDR2 SMNVEV (reference sequence). The CDR3 covers 13 residues. The CDR3 coding sequence is TGTGCCAGCAGCTCAGGACTGTCAAGAACCCAGTACTTC. It encodes CASSSGLSRTQYF.

This chain joins TRBV12-3 or TRBV12-4 and TRBJ2-3; TRBD2 matches at 13 bases. The CDR3 totals 16 residues. Trimming cost V 3 bases and J 1 base; bases outside gene matches: 1. The CDR3 reads CASSFGTSGGTDTQYF. Here the CDR3 DNA reads TGTGCCAGCAGTTTCGGGACTAGCGGGGGCACAGATACGCAGTATTTT.

This clonotype was detected only a few times. This chain joins TRBV12-3 or TRBV12-4 and TRBJ1-4, with D possibly TRBD1 on 6 matching bases. The V and J ends lost 3 bases and 7 bases respectively, with 12 bases between them. The CDR3 is 14 residues long. CDR3 residues: CASSLGGRGEKLFF. The DNA for the CDR3 is TGTGCCAGCAGTTTGGGGGGGCGAGGTGAAAAACTGTTTTTT.

This clonotype was recorded at least ten times. V and J are TRBV18 and TRBJ2-2, with 8 bases identical to TRBD1. Germline trimming cut 3 bases from V and 0 bases from J; bases unmatched to any gene: 0. Germline V gene sequence: CDR1 KGHSH, CDR2 LQKENI. CDR3 length equals 15 residues. The DNA for the CDR3 is TGTGCCAGCTCACCGGGACAGGCGAACACCGGGGAGCTGTTTTTT. Translation: CASSPGQANTGELFF.

This clonotype was seen only a few times. The rearrangement uses TRBV19 and TRBJ1-2; no clear D gene. This CDR3 has 15 amino acids. Germline loops: CDR1 LNHDA, CDR2 SQIVND (reference sequence). Trimming removed 3 bases from V and 4 bases from J, with 15 bases in between. Written as DNA, the CDR3 is TGTGCCAGTAGTATGGTATCCCGACGGTTCTATGGCTACACCTTC. This codes for CASSMVSRRFYGYTF.

This clonotype has only a few counts. The chain joins TRBV6-5 to TRBJ2-5; 9 bases match TRBD1. The CDR3 totals 16 residues. The germline V gene has CDR1 MNHEY and CDR2 SVGAGI. The V gene end was trimmed by 6 bases and the J gene end by 1 base; junction bases not matched to a gene: 9. The CDR3 region is CASSKQGALPQETQYF. As DNA, the CDR3 is TGTGCCAGCAGCAAACAGGGGGCATTGCCCCAAGAGACCCAGTACTTC.

There are a few counts of this clonotype. The chain uses TRBV4-2 and TRBJ2-3; no definite D call. V dropped 3 bases and J dropped 2 bases, with 6 bases sitting between them. Germline loops: CDR1 LGHNA, CDR2 YNFKEQ. This CDR3 is built from 13 residues. In DNA, the CDR3 is TGTGCCAGCAGCCAGCCAGACACAGATACGCAGTATTTT. Protein sequence: CASSQPDTDTQYF.

The chain has TRBV6-2 or TRBV6-3 and TRBJ2-7, with TRBD1 matching 9 bases. Germline loops: CDR1 MNHEY, CDR2 SVGEGT. The CDR3 has 14 residues. V shed 7 bases and J 2 bases; nucleotides not matched to a gene: 6. The CDR3 spells CASTGQGRTYEQYF. The CDR3 bases are TGTGCCAGCACTGGACAGGGGAGGACCTACGAGCAGTACTTC.

V is TRBV2 and J is TRBJ2-7; TRBD1 matches 10 bases. The CDR3 has 13 amino acids. The V gene's germline CDR1 is SNHLY and CDR2 FYNNEI. V shed 7 bases, J shed 3 bases, and the junction held 3 bases outside the gene matches. CDR3 coding DNA: TGTGCCAGCAACCGGGACAGGGGCTACGAGCAGTACTTC. Translating it yields CASNRDRGYEQYF. Filled out from reference TRBV2 and TRBJ2-7, the complete variable domain reads EPEVTQTPSHQVTQMGQEVILRCVPISNHLYFYWYRQILGQKVEFLVSFYNNEISEKSEIFDDQFSVERPDGSNFTLKIRSTKLEDSAMYFCASNRDRGYEQYFGPGTRLTVT.